This is a list of T cell receptor beta chains from one sample in a study of blood T cell repertoires in COVID-19. Libraries were prepared by immunoSEQ multiplex PCR; TCRdb keeps only in-frame clonotypes and omits some of them. The data show about 190,000 clones, roughly nine tenths seen once. Sample: peripheral blood. Receptors were obtained from a man aged 25-45 years with acute or convalescent COVID-19. CDR3s include the opening cysteine and the closing phenylalanine or tryptophan. A D gene is named only where the DNA matches it firmly. The size of a clone is reported for some rows only, either as once, few or many, or as a class for expanded clones.

size,D,V,J,length,DNA,CDR3
NA,TRBD1,TRBV5-8,TRBJ1-6,17,TGTGCCAGCAGCTTATACCGGGACAGGGGTGATAATTCACCCCTCCACTTT,CASSLYRDRGDNSPLHF
NA,TRBD1,TRBV6-5,TRBJ1-1,13,TGTGCCAGCTTTACAGGGGTTGGCACTGAAGCTTTCTTT,CASFTGVGTEAFF
NA,TRBD1,TRBV7-3,TRBJ1-6,15,TGTGCCAGCAGCTTCACCGGGACAGCTAATTCACCCCTCCACTTT,CASSFTGTANSPLHF
NA,NA,TRBV30,TRBJ1-1,13,TGTGCCTGGAGTGTTATGGACGGGAGTGAAGCTTTCTTT,CAWSVMDGSEAFF
NA,TRBD1,TRBV28,TRBJ2-4,15,TGTGCCAGCAGTTTACGGGACAGGGCAAGAAACATTCAGTACTTC,CASSLRDRARNIQYF
NA,NA,TRBV5-1,TRBJ2-7,15,TGCGCCAGCAGCCAAGGGGGGGGAAGGCGATACGAGCAGTACTTC,CASSQGGGRRYEQYF
NA,NA,TRBV9,TRBJ2-2,14,TGTGCCAGCAGCGTGGGGGCGTCCACCGGGGAGCTGTTTTTT,CASSVGASTGELFF
NA,NA,TRBV28,TRBJ1-2,13,TGTGCCAGCAGTTTGGGCAGGGTATGGGGCTACACCTTC,CASSLGRVWGYTF
NA,NA,TRBV7-3,TRBJ2-3,15,TGTGCCAGCAGCTCCACCAGGACAGCCACAGATACGCAGTATTTT,CASSSTRTATDTQYF
once,TRBD1,TRBV10-2,TRBJ2-4,17,TGCGCCAGCAGTGATTTGGGACAGTTCCTAGCCAAAAACATTCAGTACTTC,CASSDLGQFLAKNIQYF
NA,NA,TRBV5-4,TRBJ1-5,17,TGTGCCAGCAGCTTTGGTTCGGGGAGGGATAGCAATCAGCCCCAGCATTTT,CASSFGSGRDSNQPQHF
NA,NA,TRBV11-1,TRBJ2-7,13,TGTGCCAGCAGCCACACCCTCGTTGGCGAGCAGTACTTC,CASSHTLVGEQYF
NA,NA,TRBV5-1,TRBJ2-7,17,TGCGCCAGCAGGTCCTCTTTGGGGACACCAAGCTCCTACGAGCAGTACTTC,CASRSSLGTPSSYEQYF
NA,TRBD1,TRBV28,TRBJ1-6,12,TGTGCCAGCGCAGGGGGTAATTCACCCCTCCACTTT,CASAGGNSPLHF
NA,TRBD1,TRBV6-5,TRBJ2-7,14,TGTGCCAGCAGGCCTACAGGGGGCAAGGACGAGCAGTACTTC,CASRPTGGKDEQYF
NA,NA,TRBV10-3,TRBJ2-7,12,TGTGCCATCATGGTTAGCTTGGACGAGCAGTACTTC,CAIMVSLDEQYF
NA,TRBD2,TRBV7-3,TRBJ2-5,16,TGTGCCAGCAGCCCGAAGGGACTAGCGGCTCAAGAGACCCAGTACTTC,CASSPKGLAAQETQYF
once,NA,TRBV20-1,TRBJ2-7,15,TGCAGTGCTAGTAAGGCGGGATCTGCAACCTACGAGCAGTACTTC,CSASKAGSATYEQYF
NA,TRBD2,TRBV10-1,TRBJ2-5,17,TGCGCCAGCAGTGAGTCGATGGTAGCGGGGAGTGTGGAGACCCAGTACTTC,CASSESMVAGSVETQYF
NA,TRBD1,TRBV5-1,TRBJ2-1,17,TGCGCCAGCAGCCCCCACATAGAGACAGGGCACGTCAATGAGCAGTTCTTC,CASSPHIETGHVNEQFF
NA,NA,TRBV6-5,TRBJ2-1,12,TGTGCCAGCTCTGATCAGGGCAATGAGCAGTTCTTC,CASSDQGNEQFF
NA,TRBD1,TRBV20-1,TRBJ2-2,14,TGCAGTGCTAGTCGAGGGGGCGACAGCGGGGAGCTGTTTTTT,CSASRGGDSGELFF
NA,NA,TRBV28,TRBJ1-2,13,TGTGCCAGCAGTTTGGGGGCCCTCTATGGCTACACCTTC,CASSLGALYGYTF
NA,TRBD2,TRBV7-9,TRBJ2-1,14,TGTGCCAGCAGGACACTAGCGTCCTACAATGAGCAGTTCTTC,CASRTLASYNEQFF
NA,TRBD1,TRBV29-1,TRBJ2-7,13,TGCAGCGTTGAAGGACAGGGCACCTACGAGCAGTACTTC,CSVEGQGTYEQYF
few,NA,TRBV11-3,TRBJ1-6,14,TGTGCCAGCAGCTTGGGGGGGCAGAAATCACCCCTCCACTTT,CASSLGGQKSPLHF
NA,NA,TRBV27,TRBJ1-6,20,TGTGCCAGCAGTACCCGCGGAGGCCGGAGGGCAGCAGTCTATAATTCACCCCTCCACTTT,CASSTRGGRRAAVYNSPLHF
NA,TRBD1,TRBV6-5,TRBJ1-1,14,TGTGCCAGCAGAAGGGACAGGGGGCGAACTGAAGCTTTCTTT,CASRRDRGRTEAFF
NA,NA,TRBV28,TRBJ1-1,13,TGTGCCAGCAGTTTAGCCTCGGACACTGAAGCTTTCTTT,CASSLASDTEAFF
NA,TRBD2,TRBV4-1,TRBJ2-7,17,TGCGCCAGCAGCCTAGAGGAAGGTAGCGGGACTGAGTACGAGCAGTACTTC,CASSLEEGSGTEYEQYF
NA,NA,TRBV9,TRBJ1-2,12,TGTGCCAGCAGCGTAGCCGGGTATGGCTACACCTTC,CASSVAGYGYTF
NA,NA,TRBV2,TRBJ1-5,14,TGTGCCAGCAGTGAGGGACACAGCAATCAGCCCCAGCATTTT,CASSEGHSNQPQHF
NA,NA,TRBV5-1,TRBJ1-6,14,TGCGCCTCGGCTGCTGGACAGTATAATTCACCCCTCCACTTT,CASAAGQYNSPLHF
NA,NA,TRBV30,TRBJ1-2,12,TGTGCCTGGGAGGGAGGTGGCTATGGCTACACCTTC,CAWEGGGYGYTF
once,NA,TRBV30,TRBJ1-3,14,TGTGCCTGGAGTAGTTGGAGCTCTGGAAACACCATATATTTT,CAWSSWSSGNTIYF
NA,NA,TRBV30,TRBJ2-7,11,TGTGCCTGGAGTGTATCTTACGAGCAGTACTTC,CAWSVSYEQYF
NA,TRBD1,TRBV6-5,TRBJ2-2,15,TGTGCCAGCAGTTACGAAGCAGGGGGCACCGGGGAGCTGTTTTTT,CASSYEAGGTGELFF
NA,TRBD2,TRBV5-4,TRBJ2-3,16,TGTGCCAGCAGCTTGGCCGGTAGCGGGGGCACAGATACGCAGTATTTT,CASSLAGSGGTDTQYF
NA,NA,TRBV3-1/TRBV3-2,TRBJ1-1,12,TGTGCCAGCAGTGTAATAAACACTGAAGCTTTCTTT,CASSVINTEAFF
NA,NA,TRBV4-1,TRBJ1-6,15,TGCGCCAGCAGCCAAGGGCACGGGTTAATTTCACCCCTCCACTTT,CASSQGHGLISPLHF
NA,NA,TRBV7-3,TRBJ2-5,14,TGTGCCAGCAGCTTAAGCAGAATACAAGAGACCCAGTACTTC,CASSLSRIQETQYF
once,NA,TRBV19,TRBJ1-5,16,TGTGCCAGTAGGGACCGGCAGGGTGGGGGCAATCAGCCCCAGCATTTT,CASRDRQGGGNQPQHF
NA,NA,TRBV28,TRBJ2-1,15,TGTGCCAGCAGGCGCCCAGGAAGCTCCTACAATGAGCAGTTCTTC,CASRRPGSSYNEQFF
NA,TRBD2,TRBV24-1,TRBJ2-7,22,TGTGCCACCAGTGATTTCAAATCTAGCGGGGAGACAAACTCCTCAAGAACCTACGAGCAGTACTTC,CATSDFKSSGETNSSRTYEQYF
NA,TRBD2,TRBV5-1,TRBJ2-2,15,TGCGCCAGCAGCTTGGTAGCGGGTGTTCCCGGGGAGCTGTTTTTT,CASSLVAGVPGELFF
few,NA,TRBV6-1,TRBJ1-2,14,TGTGCCAGCAGTGAAGCGGGGACAAGGGGAGTAGACACCTTC,CASSEAGTRGVDTF
NA,TRBD2,TRBV9,TRBJ2-1,17,TGTGCCAGCAGCGTAGGAGGCCCGCGGGGGGCTTACAATGAGCAGTTCTTC,CASSVGGPRGAYNEQFF
NA,TRBD1,TRBV6-6,TRBJ1-4,18,TGTGCCAGCAGTCGGAACTCCGGGACAGGGGCTCCCAATGAAAAACTGTTTTTT,CASSRNSGTGAPNEKLFF
once,NA,TRBV5-1,TRBJ1-2,13,TGCGCCAGCCCGGACAGAGGGGACTATGGCTACACCTTC,CASPDRGDYGYTF
NA,NA,TRBV6-6,TRBJ1-2,14,TGTGCCAGCAGCCCGCGGAGTGCGATCTATGGCTACACCTTC,CASSPRSAIYGYTF
NA,TRBD1,TRBV20-1,TRBJ2-7,11,TGCAGTGCCCTCAGGGGGCCCGAGCAGTACTTC,CSALRGPEQYF